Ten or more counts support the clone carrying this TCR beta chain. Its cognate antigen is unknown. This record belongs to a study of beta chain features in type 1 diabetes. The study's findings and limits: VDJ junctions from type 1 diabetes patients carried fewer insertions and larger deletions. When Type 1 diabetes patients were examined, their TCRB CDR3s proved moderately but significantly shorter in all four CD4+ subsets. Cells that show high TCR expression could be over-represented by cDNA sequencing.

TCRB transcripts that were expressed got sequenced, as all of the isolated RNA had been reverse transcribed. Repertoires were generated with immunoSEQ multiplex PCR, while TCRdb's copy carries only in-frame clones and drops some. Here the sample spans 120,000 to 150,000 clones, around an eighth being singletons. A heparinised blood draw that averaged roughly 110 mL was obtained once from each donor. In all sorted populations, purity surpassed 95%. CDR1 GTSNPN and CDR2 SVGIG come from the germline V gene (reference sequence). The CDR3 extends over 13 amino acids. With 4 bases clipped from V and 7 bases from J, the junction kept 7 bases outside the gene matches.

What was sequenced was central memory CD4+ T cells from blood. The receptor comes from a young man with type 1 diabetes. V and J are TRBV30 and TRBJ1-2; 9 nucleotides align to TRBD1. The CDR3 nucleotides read TGTGCCTGGACCCTGGGACAGGGTGGTGGCTACACCTTC. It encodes CAWTLGQGGGYTF.